This T cell receptor (beta chain) stems from a study of T cell responses to AZD1222 COVID-19 vaccine. Overall study findings and caveats: White British donors predominated, females outnumbered males, and clonal diversity was possibly underestimated.

The V and J ends lost 1 base and 3 bases, in that order; junction bases with no gene match: 5. This CDR3 is 15 amino acids long. Germline CDR1 and CDR2: LGHDT and YNNKEL (reference sequence). Assay: immunoSEQ multiplex PCR; the TCRdb copy retains only in-frame clones and omits some. The sample carries 150,000 to 200,000 clones, around 90% recorded once. To note about this clone: Antigen: not known.

This receptor was obtained from an adult who received the AZD1222 COVID-19 vaccine. The V call is TRBV3-1 (or the pseudogene TRBV3-2), the J call TRBJ1-1; 7 bases fit TRBD1. The sample was peripheral blood, taken 28 days after the second AZD1222 dose. The CDR3: CASSQVGDRDTEAFF. Here the CDR3 DNA reads TGTGCCAGCAGCCAAGTAGGGGACAGAGACACTGAAGCTTTCTTT.